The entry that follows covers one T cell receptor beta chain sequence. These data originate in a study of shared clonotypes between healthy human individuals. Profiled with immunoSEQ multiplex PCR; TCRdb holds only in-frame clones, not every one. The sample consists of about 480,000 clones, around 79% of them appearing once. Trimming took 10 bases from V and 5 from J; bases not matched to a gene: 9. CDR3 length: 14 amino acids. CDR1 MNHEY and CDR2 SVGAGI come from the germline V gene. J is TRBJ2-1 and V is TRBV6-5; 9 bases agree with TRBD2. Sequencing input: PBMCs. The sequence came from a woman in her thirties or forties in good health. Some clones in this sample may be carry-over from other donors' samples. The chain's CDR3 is CAIKSGRSNNEQFF. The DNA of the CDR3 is TGTGCCATCAAAAGCGGGAGGTCAAACAATGAGCAGTTCTTC.